This entry concerns a single T cell receptor beta chain. This sample was included in a study of blood T cell repertoires in COVID-19. The wider study: From T cells, B-cell-depleted T cells, or PBMCs came the material, which was cDNA or gDNA.

In the original workflow: Quantification of nucleated cells was approximated via reference gene primer amplification. Here immunoSEQ multiplex PCR was the method, and the copy in TCRdb shows in-frame clones only, minus some. Clone size and V and J calls were adopted from that table, with D and trimming inferred from the DNA. Altogether 140,000 or so clones are present, around 80% being singletons, with the ten largest covering approximately 1.8%. The V end was cut by 5 bases, the J end by 0 bases, with 14 bases between. Germline V gene sequence: CDR1 SEHNR, CDR2 FQNEAQ (reference sequence). The CDR3 has 16 amino acids.

The J gene is TRBJ2-1, the V gene TRBV7-9; maybe TRBD2 (5 bases). Sequencing was done on a sample of PBMCs or T cells enriched from blood (not recorded which). This TCR was sampled from a woman younger than 35 who had been exposed to COVID-19. The CDR3 DNA reads as TGTGCCAGCAGCCTCCTTTTGGGGAGCTCCTACAATGAGCAGTTCTTC. Translating gives CASSLLLGSSYNEQFF.